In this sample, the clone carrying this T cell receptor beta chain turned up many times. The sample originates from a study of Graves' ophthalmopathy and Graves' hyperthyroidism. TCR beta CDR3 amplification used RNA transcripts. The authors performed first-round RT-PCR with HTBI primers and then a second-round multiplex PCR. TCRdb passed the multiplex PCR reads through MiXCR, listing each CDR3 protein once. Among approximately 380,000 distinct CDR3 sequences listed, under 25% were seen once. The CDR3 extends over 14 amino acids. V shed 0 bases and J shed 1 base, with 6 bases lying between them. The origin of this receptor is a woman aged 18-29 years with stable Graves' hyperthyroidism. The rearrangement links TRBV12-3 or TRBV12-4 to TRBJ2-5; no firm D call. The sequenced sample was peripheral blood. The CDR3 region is CASSLALSQETQYF. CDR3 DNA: TGTGCCAGCAGTTTAGCGCTCTCCCAAGAGACCCAGTACTTC.